Following are 30 T cell receptor beta chains from one sample sequenced in a study of PD-1 blockade in mismatch repair-deficient tumors. Assay: immunoSEQ multiplex PCR; the TCRdb copy retains only in-frame clones and omits some. This table has more than 50,000 clones, around 88% appearing once. The input for sequencing was peripheral blood, taken 52 weeks after starting pembrolizumab. The receptors shown here come from an adult with mismatch repair-deficient cancer.

This chain joins TRBV27 and TRBJ2-3; 8 bases are a match to TRBD2. The CDR3 consists of 17 residues. V trimming: 7 bases; J trimming: 0 bases; junction bases outside the gene matches: 12. CDR1 and CDR2 (germline): MNHEY, SMNVEV (reference sequence). The CDR3 sequence is CASMVWSGSRSTDTQYF. DNA of the CDR3: TGTGCCAGCATGGTTTGGAGCGGGAGCCGCAGCACAGATACGCAGTATTTT.

The rearrangement uses TRBV27 and TRBJ2-7; 8 nucleotides line up with TRBD2. Germline loops: CDR1 MNHEY, CDR2 SMNVEV (reference sequence). The CDR3 is 18 amino acids. Unmatched junction bases numbered 12, after V lost 0 bases and J lost 2 bases. The CDR3 nucleotides are TGTGCCAGCAGTTTATCGACTACTAGCGGCCGGTACGCCTACGAGCAGTACTTC. Encoded protein: CASSLSTTSGRYAYEQYF.

The chain joins TRBV27 to TRBJ2-5; D assignment may be TRBD1 or TRBD2 (5 bases each). V lost 3 bases, J lost 7 bases, and 6 bases lay in between. The germline gives CDR1 MNHEY, CDR2 SMNVEV (reference sequence). The CDR3 has 11 amino acids. CDR3 DNA sequence: TGTGCCAGCAGTTTTGGGGGGACCCAGTACTTC. Its translation is CASSFGGTQYF.

The chain uses TRBV6-6 and TRBJ2-5; a possible D gene is TRBD1 (5 bases). Per germline, CDR1 MNHNY and CDR2 SVGAGI (reference sequence). The CDR3 runs to 13 residues. Trimming removed 7 bases from V and 2 bases from J, with 11 bases in between. CDR3 in DNA: TGTGCCAGCAACACCAGGACACAAGAGACCCAGTACTTC. Its translation is CASNTRTQETQYF.

The rearrangement uses TRBV15 and TRBJ2-4; D uncertain. With 2 bases removed from V and 7 bases from J, the gap between germline ends came to 3 bases. CDR1 is LNHNV and CDR2 is YYDKDF in the germline V gene (reference sequence). This CDR3 is built from 11 residues. The CDR3 protein is CATSRNNIQYF. CDR3 sequence (DNA): TGTGCCACCAGCAGAAATAACATTCAGTACTTC.

The chain couples TRBV10-1 to TRBJ2-7; the D call may be TRBD1 or TRBD2 (5 bases each). Trimming shortened V by 0 bases and J by 1 base, and 13 bases separated the two germline ends. The germline gives CDR1 WNHNN, CDR2 SYGVQD (reference sequence). The CDR3 extends over 16 amino acids. The CDR3 loop is CASSESVGDGSYEQYF. The CDR3 coding sequence is TGCGCCAGCAGTGAGTCAGTAGGGGACGGGTCCTACGAGCAGTACTTC.

CDR3 DNA: TGTGCCAGCAGTTTTACGGGACAGGGAACCTACGAGCAGTACTTC. Protein product: CASSFTGQGTYEQYF. The genes are TRBV28 and TRBJ2-7; 9 nucleotides match TRBD1. Germline CDR1 and CDR2: MDHEN and SYDVKM. The CDR3 sequence is 15 residues long. V gave up 3 bases and J gave up 2 bases; unmatched junction bases: 5.

The J gene is TRBJ1-5, the V gene TRBV12-2; the table's D call TRBD1 went unverified against the DNA. TRBV12-2 constitutes a pseudogene. The length of the CDR3 is 14 residues. CDR3 amino acids: CASHGQVPNQPQHF. CDR3 bases: TGTGCAAGTCACGGACAGGTACCTAATCAGCCCCAGCATTTT.

The chain links TRBV27 to TRBJ2-1, with 7 nucleotides matching TRBD1. CDR1 and CDR2 from the germline V gene are MNHEY and SMNVEV (reference sequence). The CDR3 is made up of 13 amino acids. V was pared by 4 bases and J by 8 bases, with 5 bases of the junction left unmatched. For the CDR3, the DNA is TGTGCCAGCAGTTACAGGGGAAGTGATGAGCAGTTCTTC. It codes for CASSYRGSDEQFF.

This rearrangement joins TRBV30 to TRBJ1-2; D is unclear. Germline values: CDR1 GTSNPN, CDR2 SVGIG (reference sequence). Trimming removed 5 bases at V and 4 bases at J, with 14 bases between. The CDR3 consists of 13 residues. The CDR3 reads CAWGLGAGYGYTF. The CDR3 bases are TGTGCCTGGGGGCTGGGTGCAGGCTATGGCTACACCTTC.

For the CDR3, the DNA is TGTGCCAGCAGTGCTTACGGGGAGACCCAGTACTTC. It yields the protein CASSAYGETQYF. The chain is built from TRBV6-5 and TRBJ2-5; D is ambiguous. The V end lost 5 bases, the J end lost 5 bases, and 9 bases lay between the germline ends. The CDR3 has 12 residues. Germline V gene lookup returns CDR1 MNHEY and CDR2 SVGAGI.

The rearrangement joins TRBV4-3 to TRBJ1-2; 7 nucleotides align to TRBD1. The V gene's germline CDR1 is LGHNA and CDR2 YSLEER. The CDR3 has 17 residues. The junction had 9 bases not matched to a gene; V was cut back by 0 bases and J by 2 bases. CDR3 in DNA: TGCGCCAGCAGCCAAGATCCGGCGTCGACAGGGAACTATGGCTACACCTTC. Protein product: CASSQDPASTGNYGYTF.

This sequence joins TRBV6-5 and TRBJ1-4; D is ambiguous. V was trimmed by 0 bases and J by 7 bases, leaving 12 bases between them. The CDR3 is 15 amino acids. The V gene's germline CDR1 is MNHEY and CDR2 SVGAGI. The CDR3 loop is CASSYSIGLGEKLFF. The CDR3 nucleotides are TGTGCCAGCAGTTACTCGATAGGCCTTGGTGAAAAACTGTTTTTT.

The chain uses TRBV15 and TRBJ2-1, with D perhaps TRBD2 (6 bases). The CDR3 is made up of 14 amino acids. In germline, CDR1 is LNHNV, CDR2 YYDKDF (reference sequence). V was pared by 1 base and J by 9 bases, with 13 bases between. CDR3 sequence (DNA): TGTGCCACCAGCAGAGCCCGACTAGTAAGTGAGCAGTTCTTC. Its translation: CATSRARLVSEQFF.

The rearrangement links TRBV5-4 to TRBJ2-7, with D uncertain. Per germline, CDR1 SGHNT and CDR2 YYREEE (reference sequence). There are 16 residues in the CDR3. V was pared by 0 bases and J by 7 bases, with 20 bases between. CDR3 bases: TGTGCCAGCAGCTTGGATGGTCCAGGCACACGTTGGGAGCAGTACTTC. This gives the protein CASSLDGPGTRWEQYF.

The chain is built from TRBV28 and TRBJ2-2; weak D call: TRBD2 (5 bases). The CDR3 has 15 amino acids. Trimming pared 3 bases from V and 8 bases from J, leaving 16 bases between. Germline CDR1 reads MDHEN; CDR2 reads SYDVKM. As DNA, the CDR3 is TGTGCCAGCAGTTTGCGTCACTTAACGGGGGGGGAGCTGTTTTTT. This translates into CASSLRHLTGGELFF.

The chain joins TRBV7-9 to TRBJ2-4; D is undetermined. V was cut by 1 base and J by 4 bases, with 8 bases left in between. Germline lookup yields CDR1 SEHNR and CDR2 FQNEAQ (reference sequence). CDR3 length equals 14 residues. The CDR3 protein is CASSLDSQKNIQYF. CDR3 sequence (DNA): TGTGCCAGCAGCTTAGACAGCCAAAAAAACATTCAGTACTTC.

This clone was seen a single time. The genes are TRBV18 and TRBJ2-1, with D possibly being TRBD1 (6 bases). CDR1 and CDR2 (germline): KGHSH, LQKENI. The CDR3 totals 15 residues. Trimming left V 0 bases short and J 1 base short, with 7 bases between. The CDR3 bases are TGTGCCAGCTCACCACCGGACAGTTCCTACAATGAGCAGTTCTTC. Translating gives CASSPPDSSYNEQFF.

The chain is built from TRBV28 and TRBJ1-4; D not resolved. Germline values: CDR1 MDHEN, CDR2 SYDVKM. CDR3 size: 15 residues. V lost 7 bases and J lost 8, with 20 bases in between. The CDR3 reads CASINIGSTQEKLFF. The CDR3 coding sequence is TGTGCCAGCATCAATATCGGGTCTACTCAAGAAAAACTGTTTTTT.

This clone was detected once. This chain joins TRBV7-2 and TRBJ1-1; no clear D gene. V was clipped by 1 base and J by 4 bases, with 16 bases between them. Germline lookup yields CDR1 SGHTA and CDR2 FQGNSA. The CDR3 covers 16 residues. The CDR3 loop is CASSLVFWISGTEAFF. CDR3 nucleotides: TGTGCCAGCAGCTTAGTTTTTTGGATTTCGGGCACTGAAGCTTTCTTT.

The V call is TRBV4-1, the J call TRBJ2-5; 7 bases align to TRBD1. There are 14 residues in the CDR3. V was clipped by 6 bases and J by 5 bases; unmatched bases: 9. Per the germline V gene, CDR1 is MGHRA and CDR2 is YSYEKL. The CDR3 coding sequence is TGCGCCAGCAGTCACCAGGGGGTTAGGGAGACCCAGTACTTC. Its translation is CASSHQGVRETQYF.

The V call is TRBV10-3, the J call TRBJ2-7, with 8 positions matching TRBD2. Germline values: CDR1 ENHRY, CDR2 SYGVKD. The CDR3 contains 16 residues. The V and J ends lost 1 base and 0 bases, in that order; junction bases with no gene match: 5. CDR3 nucleotides: TGTGCCATCAGTGAGTTACTAGCGGTAAGCTCCTACGAGCAGTACTTC. Translation: CAISELLAVSSYEQYF.

This chain uses TRBV29-1 with TRBJ2-1; D is undetermined. Germline V gives CDR1 SQVTM, CDR2 ANQGSEA. V was clipped by 3 bases and J by 2 bases, with 5 bases between them. CDR3 length: 12 amino acids. This CDR3 is CSVDGTYNEQFF. As DNA, the CDR3 is TGCAGCGTTGACGGTACCTACAATGAGCAGTTCTTC.

The chain is built from TRBV19 and TRBJ1-4; 10 nucleotides match TRBD1. This CDR3 has 19 amino acids. Unmatched junction bases numbered 10, after V lost 3 bases and J lost 0 bases. Germline V CDR1 and CDR2: LNHDA, SQIVND (reference sequence). The chain's CDR3 is CASSMGGQGRWATNEKLFF. The CDR3 coding sequence is TGTGCCAGTAGTATGGGGGGACAGGGGAGATGGGCAACTAATGAAAAACTGTTTTTT.

This rearrangement joins TRBV4-2 to TRBJ2-2, with D perhaps TRBD2 (6 bases). Per the germline V gene, CDR1 is LGHNA and CDR2 is YNFKEQ. The germline V and J ends were trimmed by 4 bases and 9 bases, with 12 bases remaining between them. This CDR3 has 13 residues. This chain's CDR3 is CASSRGDAWELFF. CDR3 nucleotide sequence: TGTGCCAGCAGCCGGGGGGATGCCTGGGAGCTGTTTTTT.

This chain connects TRBV15 to TRBJ2-5, with TRBD1 matching 7 bases. The CDR3 has 17 residues. The germline gives CDR1 LNHNV, CDR2 YYDKDF (reference sequence). Trimming removed 1 base from V and 5 bases from J; junction bases left unmatched: 13. The DNA of the CDR3 is TGTGCCACCAGCAGAGGTCTACAGACAGGGCTCGATGAGACCCAGTACTTC. It specifies CATSRGLQTGLDETQYF.

This clone is a singleton in its sample. J is TRBJ2-6 and V is TRBV7-3; tentatively, D is TRBD1 or TRBD2 (5 bases each). Trimming removed 8 bases at V and 0 bases at J, with 8 bases between. CDR3 length: 14 amino acids. CDR1 is SGHTA, CDR2 FQGTGA, per germline. CDR3 region: CASAGGSGANVLTF. The CDR3 DNA is TGTGCCAGCGCTGGGGGCTCTGGGGCCAACGTCCTGACTTTC. Filled out from reference TRBV7-3 and TRBJ2-6, the complete variable domain reads GAGVSQTPSNKVTEKGKYVELRCDPISGHTALYWYRQSLGQGPEFLIYFQGTGAADDSGLPNDRFFAVRPEGSVSTLKIQRTERGDSAVYLCASAGGSGANVLTFGAGSRLTVL.

This clone was seen a single time. This rearrangement joins TRBV4-1 to TRBJ2-7; tentative D call: TRBD2 (5 bases). Trimming took off 1 base at V and 2 bases at J, with 9 bases between the two ends. This CDR3 region has 14 residues. Germline V gene lookup returns CDR1 MGHRA and CDR2 YSYEKL. CDR3 protein: CASSQVVGAYEQYF. CDR3 bases: TGCGCCAGCAGCCAAGTCGTCGGGGCCTACGAGCAGTACTTC.

The chain links TRBV5-6 to TRBJ2-5; D possibly corresponds to TRBD2 (5 bases). This CDR3 region has 15 residues. The ends were cut back, 4 bases at V and 3 bases at J, with 16 bases in the middle. The germline gives CDR1 SGHDT, CDR2 YYEEEE. This CDR3 is CASSVRTPREETQYF. The DNA of the CDR3 is TGTGCCAGCAGCGTCCGGACTCCACGGGAAGAGACCCAGTACTTC.

The V gene is TRBV7-2, the J gene TRBJ2-6; tentative D call: TRBD2 (6 bases). This CDR3 has 18 residues. Germline CDR1 and CDR2: SGHTA and FQGNSA. Trimming removed 3 bases from V and 0 bases from J, with 15 bases in between. Here the CDR3 DNA reads TGTGCCAGCAGCTTCCGGGGGACCGTCTACTCTGGGGCCAACGTCCTGACTTTC. It codes for CASSFRGTVYSGANVLTF.